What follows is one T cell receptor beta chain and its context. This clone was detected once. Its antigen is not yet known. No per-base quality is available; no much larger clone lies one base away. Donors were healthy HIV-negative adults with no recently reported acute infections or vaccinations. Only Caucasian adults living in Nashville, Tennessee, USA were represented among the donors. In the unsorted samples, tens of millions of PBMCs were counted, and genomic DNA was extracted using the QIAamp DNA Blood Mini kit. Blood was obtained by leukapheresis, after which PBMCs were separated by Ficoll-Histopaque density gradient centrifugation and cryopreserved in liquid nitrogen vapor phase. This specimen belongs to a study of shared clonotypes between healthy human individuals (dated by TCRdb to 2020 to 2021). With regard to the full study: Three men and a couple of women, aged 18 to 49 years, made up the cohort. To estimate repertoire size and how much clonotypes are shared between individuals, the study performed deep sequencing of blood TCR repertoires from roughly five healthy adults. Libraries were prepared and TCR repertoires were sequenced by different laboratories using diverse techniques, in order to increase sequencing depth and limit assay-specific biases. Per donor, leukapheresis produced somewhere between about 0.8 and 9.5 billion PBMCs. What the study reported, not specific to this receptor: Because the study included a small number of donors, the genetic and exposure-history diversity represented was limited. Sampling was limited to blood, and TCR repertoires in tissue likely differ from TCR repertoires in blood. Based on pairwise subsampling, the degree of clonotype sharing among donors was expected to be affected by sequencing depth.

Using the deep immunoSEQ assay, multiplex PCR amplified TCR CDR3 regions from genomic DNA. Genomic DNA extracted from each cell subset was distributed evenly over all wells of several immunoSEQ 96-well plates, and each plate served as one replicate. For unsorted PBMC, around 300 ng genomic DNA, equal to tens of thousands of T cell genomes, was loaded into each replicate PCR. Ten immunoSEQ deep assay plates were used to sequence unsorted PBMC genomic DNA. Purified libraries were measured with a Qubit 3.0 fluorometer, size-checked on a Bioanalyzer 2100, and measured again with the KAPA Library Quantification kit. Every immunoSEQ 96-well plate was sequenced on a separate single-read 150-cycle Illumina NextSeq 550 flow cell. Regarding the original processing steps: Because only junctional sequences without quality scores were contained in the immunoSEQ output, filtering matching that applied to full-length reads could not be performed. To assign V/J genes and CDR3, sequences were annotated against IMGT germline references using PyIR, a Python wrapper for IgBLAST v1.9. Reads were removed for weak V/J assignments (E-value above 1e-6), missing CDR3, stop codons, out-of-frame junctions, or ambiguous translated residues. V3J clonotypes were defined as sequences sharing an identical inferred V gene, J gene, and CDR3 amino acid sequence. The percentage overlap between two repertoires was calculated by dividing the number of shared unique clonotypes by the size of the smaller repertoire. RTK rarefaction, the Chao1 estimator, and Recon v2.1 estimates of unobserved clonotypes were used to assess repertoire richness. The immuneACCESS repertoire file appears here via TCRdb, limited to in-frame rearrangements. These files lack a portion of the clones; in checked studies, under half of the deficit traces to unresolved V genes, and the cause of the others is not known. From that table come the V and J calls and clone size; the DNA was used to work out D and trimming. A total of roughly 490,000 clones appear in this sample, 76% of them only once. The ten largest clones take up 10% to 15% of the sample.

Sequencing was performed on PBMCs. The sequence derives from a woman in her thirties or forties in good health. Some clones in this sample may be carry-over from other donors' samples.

For the CDR3, the sequence is CASSLGQAEGNQPQHF. The DNA is TGTGCCAGCAGTCTAGGACAGGCCGAAGGCAATCAGCCCCAGCATTTT. The V and J segments used are TRBV28 and TRBJ1-5; TRBD1 matches 7 bases in the middle. From a lookup of the germline V gene, CDR1 and CDR2 are MDHEN and SYDVKM. Unmatched junction bases come to 9, with V trimmed by 5 bases and J by 2 bases. There are 16 amino acids in the CDR3, from cysteine to phenylalanine inclusive. Only the CDR3 portion is preserved as DNA: 48 bases, with reading frame beginning at the first base.